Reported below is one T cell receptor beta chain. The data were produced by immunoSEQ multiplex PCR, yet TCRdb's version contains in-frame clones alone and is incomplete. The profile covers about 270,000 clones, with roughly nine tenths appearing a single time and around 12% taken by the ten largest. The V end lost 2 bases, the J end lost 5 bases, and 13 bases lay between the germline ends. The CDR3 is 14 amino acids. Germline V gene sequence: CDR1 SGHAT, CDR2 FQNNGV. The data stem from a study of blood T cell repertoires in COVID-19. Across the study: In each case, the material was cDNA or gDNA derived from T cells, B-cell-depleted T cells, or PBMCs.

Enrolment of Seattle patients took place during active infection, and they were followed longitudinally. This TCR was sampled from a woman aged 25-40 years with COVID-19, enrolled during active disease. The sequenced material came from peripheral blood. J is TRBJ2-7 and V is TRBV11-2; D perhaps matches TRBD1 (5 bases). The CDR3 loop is CASSLSGSPHEQYF. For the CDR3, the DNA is TGTGCCAGCAGCTTATCAGGGTCCCCCCACGAGCAGTACTTC.